The count of the clone carrying this T cell receptor beta chain is one. CDR1 and CDR2 from the germline V gene are MNHEY and SMNVEV (reference sequence). Deletions cut 5 bases from V and 0 bases from J, with 8 bases between. The CDR3 covers 14 residues. The sample comes from a study of CD8 T cells in Susac syndrome. Sequencing of TCR beta drew on CD8+ and CD4+ T cells from blood. The CD8+ and CD4+ T cells were isolated magnetically using a negative isolation approach, whereas the TEMRA cells were enriched by FACS. Reverse transcription of roughly 0.5 to 1 ug RNA was carried out with random hexamers. TCRdb independently ran MiXCR on the immunoSEQ multiplex PCR reads; one entry per CDR3 protein. The sample lists 160,000 or so distinct CDR3 sequences, roughly 96% occurring once.

The chain employs TRBV27 and TRBJ2-1; no definite D call. Sequenced sample: CD8+ T cells from PBMCs. The receptor was isolated from a human donor with multiple sclerosis. The CDR3 DNA sequence: TGTGCCAGCAGTAGTCAGGCCTCCTACAATGAGCAGTTCTTC. This sequence encodes CASSSQASYNEQFF.